A selection of T cell receptor beta chains follows, all from one sample in a study of blood T cell repertoires in COVID-19. Method: immunoSEQ multiplex PCR; TCRdb's copy keeps in-frame clones and lacks some. Of some 360,000 clones in the sample, roughly 87% were seen once. The sample consisted of peripheral blood. The receptor set was obtained from a woman in her sixties or seventies with COVID-19, enrolled during active disease. CDR3s include the opening cysteine and the closing phenylalanine or tryptophan. The order of the fields is D gene, clone size, J gene, V gene, CDR3 DNA, CDR3 protein. A D gene is named only where the DNA matches it firmly. Not every row has a clone size; where given, it reads once, few, many or a size class.

D gene: -
clone size: -
J gene: TRBJ2-5
V gene: TRBV12-3/TRBV12-4
CDR3 DNA: TGTGCCAGCAGTTTATTGGGAGCAGAGACCCAGTACTTC
CDR3 protein: CASSLLGAETQYF

D gene: -
clone size: -
J gene: TRBJ1-5
V gene: TRBV7-8
CDR3 DNA: TGTGCCAGCAGCTTAGCAGGGGGAAAAAATCAGCCCCAGCATTTT
CDR3 protein: CASSLAGGKNQPQHF

D gene: -
clone size: -
J gene: TRBJ1-5
V gene: TRBV5-5
CDR3 DNA: TGTGCCAGCAGCTTGGCGACAGAGAATCAGCCCCAGCATTTT
CDR3 protein: CASSLATENQPQHF

D gene: -
clone size: -
J gene: TRBJ2-7
V gene: TRBV29-1
CDR3 DNA: TGCAGCGTTATACAGGGATCCGAGCAGTACTTC
CDR3 protein: CSVIQGSEQYF

D gene: -
clone size: -
J gene: TRBJ1-2
V gene: TRBV12-3/TRBV12-4
CDR3 DNA: TGTGCCAGCAGTGTGCCAGGGCAAGATGGCTACACCTTC
CDR3 protein: CASSVPGQDGYTF

D gene: -
clone size: -
J gene: TRBJ1-2
V gene: TRBV6-5
CDR3 DNA: TGTGCCAGCAGAATGACAACAGGAGGGAAAGGCTACACCTTC
CDR3 protein: CASRMTTGGKGYTF

D gene: -
clone size: -
J gene: TRBJ2-1
V gene: TRBV10-1
CDR3 DNA: TGCGCCAGCAGTGAGTCTGGCAGGGGCTCCTACAATGAGCAGTTCTTC
CDR3 protein: CASSESGRGSYNEQFF

D gene: TRBD1
clone size: -
J gene: TRBJ2-1
V gene: TRBV6-5
CDR3 DNA: TGTGCCATCCAAGACAGGGGGCAATACAATGAGCAGTTCTTC
CDR3 protein: CAIQDRGQYNEQFF

D gene: -
clone size: -
J gene: TRBJ1-5
V gene: TRBV27
CDR3 DNA: TGTGCCAGCAGTCCCGCCGAGGTCCTCGGGGCCCAGCATTTT
CDR3 protein: CASSPAEVLGAQHF

D gene: -
clone size: -
J gene: TRBJ1-1
V gene: TRBV5-5
CDR3 DNA: TGTGCCAGCAGCTTCTCAGGTGGAGGGTTGAACACTGAAGCTTTCTTT
CDR3 protein: CASSFSGGGLNTEAFF

D gene: -
clone size: -
J gene: TRBJ1-1
V gene: TRBV5-1
CDR3 DNA: TGCGCCAGCAGCTTGGGAGCAGGGGCGGGGGGCACTGAAGCTTTCTTT
CDR3 protein: CASSLGAGAGGTEAFF

D gene: TRBD1
clone size: few
J gene: TRBJ1-6
V gene: TRBV2
CDR3 DNA: TGTGCCAGCAGCCGGACAGGCCCTAATTCACCCCTCCACTTT
CDR3 protein: CASSRTGPNSPLHF

D gene: TRBD2
clone size: -
J gene: TRBJ2-5
V gene: TRBV2
CDR3 DNA: TGTGCCAGCAGTGAAGCGGGGGCTAGCGGGCAAGAGACCCAGTACTTC
CDR3 protein: CASSEAGASGQETQYF

D gene: -
clone size: -
J gene: TRBJ2-1
V gene: TRBV7-3
CDR3 DNA: TGTGCCAGCAGTTCAGGGGTGGGTTACAATGAGCAGTTCTTC
CDR3 protein: CASSSGVGYNEQFF

D gene: -
clone size: -
J gene: TRBJ1-2
V gene: TRBV19
CDR3 DNA: TGTGCCAGTAGTACTTTAGCCCTCTCTAACTATGGCTACACCTTC
CDR3 protein: CASSTLALSNYGYTF

D gene: -
clone size: once
J gene: TRBJ1-3
V gene: TRBV3-1/TRBV3-2
CDR3 DNA: TGTGCCAGCAGTAACCGAGGACAGATCTCTGGAAACACCATATATTTT
CDR3 protein: CASSNRGQISGNTIYF

D gene: -
clone size: -
J gene: TRBJ1-1
V gene: TRBV5-1
CDR3 DNA: TGCGCCAGCAGCTTGAATGGGGGGAAAATGAACACTGAAGCTTTCTTT
CDR3 protein: CASSLNGGKMNTEAFF

D gene: TRBD2
clone size: -
J gene: TRBJ2-3
V gene: TRBV4-1
CDR3 DNA: TGCGCCAGCAGCCAAGATTGGGGAGCGGGGGGGAGCACAGATACGCAGTATTTT
CDR3 protein: CASSQDWGAGGSTDTQYF

D gene: -
clone size: -
J gene: TRBJ2-3
V gene: TRBV7-9
CDR3 DNA: TGTGCCAGCAGCTTAGCCGTCGATACGCAGTATTTT
CDR3 protein: CASSLAVDTQYF

D gene: -
clone size: -
J gene: TRBJ1-5
V gene: TRBV28
CDR3 DNA: TGTGCCAGCAGTTTTCTGGGGCAGGGTAGAGATCAGCCCCAGCATTTT
CDR3 protein: CASSFLGQGRDQPQHF

D gene: TRBD2
clone size: -
J gene: TRBJ2-3
V gene: TRBV19
CDR3 DNA: TGTGCCAGTCGCACTCTCGCTAGCGGGGGCCCAGATACGCAGTATTTT
CDR3 protein: CASRTLASGGPDTQYF

D gene: -
clone size: -
J gene: TRBJ1-3
V gene: TRBV2
CDR3 DNA: TGTGCCAGCAAGTACAGGGCTGATGGAAACACCATATATTTT
CDR3 protein: CASKYRADGNTIYF

D gene: -
clone size: -
J gene: TRBJ1-6
V gene: TRBV5-5
CDR3 DNA: TGTGCCAGCAGCTTGATGGCCCGATCCGCCTATAATTCACCCCTCCACTTT
CDR3 protein: CASSLMARSAYNSPLHF

D gene: -
clone size: -
J gene: TRBJ1-2
V gene: TRBV27
CDR3 DNA: TGTGCCAGCAGGCCTGACAGCACCTATGGCTACACCTTC
CDR3 protein: CASRPDSTYGYTF

D gene: TRBD1
clone size: -
J gene: TRBJ2-2
V gene: TRBV5-4
CDR3 DNA: TGTGCCAGCAGCTTGGGTCTCTTGGGACAGGGTTCCGCCGGGGAGCTGTTTTTT
CDR3 protein: CASSLGLLGQGSAGELFF

D gene: TRBD1
clone size: -
J gene: TRBJ2-7
V gene: TRBV19
CDR3 DNA: TGTGCCAGTACTCGGTTCCACTCGACAGGGGCGAACTCCTACGAGCAGTACTTC
CDR3 protein: CASTRFHSTGANSYEQYF

D gene: -
clone size: -
J gene: TRBJ1-6
V gene: TRBV5-1
CDR3 DNA: TGCGCCAGCAGCCTAATCCCTAGGGACATCCGAAATAATTCACCCCTCCACTTT
CDR3 protein: CASSLIPRDIRNNSPLHF

D gene: TRBD1
clone size: -
J gene: TRBJ2-4
V gene: TRBV9
CDR3 DNA: TGTGCCAGCAGCGTAGCCGGGGACAGGGAGCGCATTCAGTACTTC
CDR3 protein: CASSVAGDRERIQYF

D gene: -
clone size: -
J gene: TRBJ2-2
V gene: TRBV2
CDR3 DNA: TGTGCCAGCAGTGAAACCCCCCGGGGGAGCGGGGAGCTGTTTTTT
CDR3 protein: CASSETPRGSGELFF

D gene: -
clone size: -
J gene: TRBJ2-1
V gene: TRBV25-1
CDR3 DNA: TGTGCCAGCAGTGGTTATTACAATGAGCAGTTCTTC
CDR3 protein: CASSGYYNEQFF

D gene: -
clone size: -
J gene: TRBJ1-4
V gene: TRBV7-8
CDR3 DNA: TGTGCCAGCAGCTTAGCGGCAGGGGTCGATGAAAAACTGTTTTTT
CDR3 protein: CASSLAAGVDEKLFF

D gene: TRBD2
clone size: -
J gene: TRBJ2-2
V gene: TRBV3-1/TRBV3-2
CDR3 DNA: TGTGCCAGCAGCCAAGAATTCGGGAGGGGCACCGGGGAGCTGTTTTTT
CDR3 protein: CASSQEFGRGTGELFF

D gene: TRBD1
clone size: -
J gene: TRBJ1-6
V gene: TRBV19
CDR3 DNA: TGTGCCAGTACAATGATAGGGGGCGCATTGTCACCCCTCCACTTT
CDR3 protein: CASTMIGGALSPLHF

D gene: TRBD1
clone size: -
J gene: TRBJ2-7
V gene: TRBV27
CDR3 DNA: TGTGCCAGCAGACTCACAGGGGCCACCTACGAGCAGTACTTC
CDR3 protein: CASRLTGATYEQYF

D gene: -
clone size: -
J gene: TRBJ1-2
V gene: TRBV14
CDR3 DNA: TGTGCCAGCAGCCAATTGAACGGGGATGGCTACACCTTC
CDR3 protein: CASSQLNGDGYTF

D gene: -
clone size: -
J gene: TRBJ1-2
V gene: TRBV4-1
CDR3 DNA: TGCGCCAGCAGCTCCCAGGGGACGTCGGCGGACTATGGCTACACCTTC
CDR3 protein: CASSSQGTSADYGYTF

D gene: -
clone size: -
J gene: TRBJ1-5
V gene: TRBV6-1
CDR3 DNA: TGTGCCAGCAGTGAAGCGCCCCTCGGGCAGCCCCAGCATTTT
CDR3 protein: CASSEAPLGQPQHF

D gene: -
clone size: -
J gene: TRBJ2-5
V gene: TRBV18
CDR3 DNA: TGTGCCAGCTCACCAGGCGGGGGCGGGAAGACCCAGTACTTC
CDR3 protein: CASSPGGGGKTQYF

D gene: -
clone size: -
J gene: TRBJ2-7
V gene: TRBV12-3/TRBV12-4
CDR3 DNA: TGTGCCAGCAGTTCGTCAGGGTTCTACGAGCAGTACTTC
CDR3 protein: CASSSSGFYEQYF

D gene: TRBD1
clone size: -
J gene: TRBJ2-1
V gene: TRBV7-9
CDR3 DNA: TGTGCCAGCAGCTTAATTGGACAGGTGTACGGTGAGCAGTTCTTC
CDR3 protein: CASSLIGQVYGEQFF

D gene: -
clone size: -
J gene: TRBJ1-2
V gene: TRBV5-1
CDR3 DNA: TGCGCCAGCAGCTTGGGGATAGGACAGCGATACGCATTC
CDR3 protein: CASSLGIGQRYAF

D gene: TRBD1
clone size: -
J gene: TRBJ1-2
V gene: TRBV5-8
CDR3 DNA: TGTGCCAGCCTAAGGGGGCTTGGGGGCTACACCTTC
CDR3 protein: CASLRGLGGYTF

D gene: TRBD1
clone size: -
J gene: TRBJ1-5
V gene: TRBV5-1
CDR3 DNA: TGCGCCAGCAGCTTGGGACAGGGTGGGGATAGCAATCAGCCCCAGCATTTT
CDR3 protein: CASSLGQGGDSNQPQHF

D gene: -
clone size: -
J gene: TRBJ1-2
V gene: TRBV25-1
CDR3 DNA: TGTGCCAGCAGTTGGCCCGGGAGCAGCGATGGCTACACCTTC
CDR3 protein: CASSWPGSSDGYTF

D gene: TRBD1
clone size: -
J gene: TRBJ2-7
V gene: TRBV11-2
CDR3 DNA: TGTGCCAGCACCCCGGGGACAGCCTTCTCCTACGAGCAGTACTTC
CDR3 protein: CASTPGTAFSYEQYF

D gene: -
clone size: -
J gene: TRBJ1-2
V gene: TRBV2
CDR3 DNA: TGTGCCAGCAGTGATACCCTCCTAGCCTATGGCTACACCTTC
CDR3 protein: CASSDTLLAYGYTF

D gene: TRBD1
clone size: -
J gene: TRBJ2-2
V gene: TRBV29-1
CDR3 DNA: TGCAGCGGCGGACAGGCGAACACCGGGGAGCTGTTTTTT
CDR3 protein: CSGGQANTGELFF